These T cell receptor beta chains were read from a single sample in a study of beta chain features in type 1 diabetes. Clones were sequenced by immunoSEQ multiplex PCR, and TCRdb holds only the in-frame ones, with some missing. The sample records just over 600,000 clones, roughly a sixth being singletons. Sequenced sample: naive CD4+ T cells from blood. These receptors were taken from a man between 18 and 35 years old in good health. Each CDR3 is given with its conserved first and last residue. Each record gives: D gene, clone size, J gene, V gene, CDR3 protein, CDR3 DNA. A D gene is named only where the DNA matches it firmly. Size tells how often a clone was seen (once, few, many) or the class of an expanded clone, and some rows leave it out.

d_gene: .
abundance: .
j_gene: TRBJ2-7
v_gene: TRBV7-9
CDR3aa: CASSHSVNSYEQYF
CDR3nt: TGTGCCAGCAGCCACAGCGTGAACTCCTACGAGCAGTACTTC

d_gene: .
abundance: once
j_gene: TRBJ1-1
v_gene: TRBV6-5
CDR3aa: CASSSPGSLNTEAFF
CDR3nt: TGTGCCAGCAGTAGCCCGGGATCTTTGAACACTGAAGCTTTCTTT

d_gene: TRBD1
abundance: few
j_gene: TRBJ1-2
v_gene: TRBV9
CDR3aa: CASSPGQGFYGYTF
CDR3nt: TGTGCCAGCAGCCCGGGACAGGGGTTCTATGGCTACACCTTC

d_gene: .
abundance: few
j_gene: TRBJ1-4
v_gene: TRBV4-3
CDR3aa: CASSQEERTNEKLFF
CDR3nt: TGCGCCAGCAGCCAAGAGGAGAGAACTAATGAAAAACTGTTTTTT

d_gene: TRBD1
abundance: .
j_gene: TRBJ2-2
v_gene: TRBV9
CDR3aa: CASSVDWATGFTGELFF
CDR3nt: TGTGCCAGCAGCGTAGATTGGGCGACAGGGTTCACCGGGGAGCTGTTTTTT

d_gene: .
abundance: .
j_gene: TRBJ2-7
v_gene: TRBV9
CDR3aa: CASSVDVGADNEQYF
CDR3nt: TGTGCCAGCAGCGTAGATGTAGGGGCTGATAACGAGCAGTACTTC

d_gene: .
abundance: few
j_gene: TRBJ1-4
v_gene: TRBV14
CDR3aa: CASSQDRRTNEKLFF
CDR3nt: TGTGCCAGCAGCCAAGATCGGCGGACTAATGAAAAACTGTTTTTT

d_gene: .
abundance: .
j_gene: TRBJ1-1
v_gene: TRBV7-2
CDR3aa: CATRYQSKNTEAFF
CDR3nt: TGTGCCACGCGGTACCAGTCCAAGAACACTGAAGCTTTCTTT

d_gene: TRBD1
abundance: few
j_gene: TRBJ1-2
v_gene: TRBV2
CDR3aa: CASSDPIRDSVNYGYTF
CDR3nt: TGTGCCAGCAGTGACCCGATCCGGGACAGTGTTAACTATGGCTACACCTTC

d_gene: .
abundance: .
j_gene: TRBJ2-1
v_gene: TRBV19
CDR3aa: CASSIGGGSEQFF
CDR3nt: TGTGCCAGTAGTATAGGTGGAGGGAGTGAGCAGTTCTTC

d_gene: TRBD1
abundance: few
j_gene: TRBJ1-2
v_gene: TRBV4-2
CDR3aa: CASSQDFRTGPYGYTF
CDR3nt: TGTGCCAGCAGCCAAGATTTTCGGACAGGGCCATATGGCTACACCTTC

d_gene: .
abundance: .
j_gene: TRBJ2-1
v_gene: TRBV5-1
CDR3aa: CASSPSSYNEQFF
CDR3nt: TGCGCCAGCTCCCCGAGCTCCTACAATGAGCAGTTCTTC

d_gene: TRBD1
abundance: .
j_gene: TRBJ1-1
v_gene: TRBV2
CDR3aa: CASSRTGTRSFF
CDR3nt: TGTGCCAGCAGTAGGACAGGGACGAGGTCTTTCTTT

d_gene: TRBD2
abundance: .
j_gene: TRBJ2-7
v_gene: TRBV7-9
CDR3aa: CASSRGTSGAWEQYF
CDR3nt: TGTGCCAGCAGCCGTGGGACTAGCGGGGCCTGGGAGCAGTACTTC

d_gene: TRBD1
abundance: .
j_gene: TRBJ2-7
v_gene: TRBV28
CDR3aa: CASIRTGTGEQYF
CDR3nt: TGTGCCAGCATCCGGACAGGCACGGGGGAGCAGTACTTC

d_gene: .
abundance: few
j_gene: TRBJ2-2
v_gene: TRBV6-5
CDR3aa: CASRQQVTGELFF
CDR3nt: TGTGCCAGCAGGCAACAGGTCACCGGGGAGCTGTTTTTT

d_gene: .
abundance: .
j_gene: TRBJ2-1
v_gene: TRBV7-9
CDR3aa: CASSLVASANNEQFF
CDR3nt: TGTGCCAGCAGCTTAGTCGCTAGCGCAAACAATGAGCAGTTCTTC

d_gene: .
abundance: few
j_gene: TRBJ2-1
v_gene: TRBV4-2
CDR3aa: CASSRVPSYNEQFF
CDR3nt: TGTGCCAGCTCGCGAGTACCGTCCTACAATGAGCAGTTCTTC

d_gene: .
abundance: .
j_gene: TRBJ2-7
v_gene: TRBV30
CDR3aa: CAGERTVDYEQYF
CDR3nt: TGTGCCGGAGAAAGGACAGTCGACTACGAGCAGTACTTC

d_gene: TRBD1
abundance: .
j_gene: TRBJ1-1
v_gene: TRBV23-1
CDR3aa: CASSQETGGEGRTEAFF
CDR3nt: TGCGCCAGCAGTCAGGAAACAGGGGGCGAGGGTCGGACTGAAGCTTTCTTT

d_gene: TRBD1
abundance: few
j_gene: TRBJ1-5
v_gene: TRBV27
CDR3aa: CASSPVTGKSNQPQHF
CDR3nt: TGTGCCAGCAGTCCAGTGACAGGGAAAAGCAATCAGCCCCAGCATTTT

d_gene: .
abundance: few
j_gene: TRBJ1-1
v_gene: TRBV18
CDR3aa: CASSLTGVNTEAFF
CDR3nt: TGTGCCAGCTCACTGACAGGCGTAAACACTGAAGCTTTCTTT

d_gene: .
abundance: .
j_gene: TRBJ2-1
v_gene: TRBV6-6
CDR3aa: CASSYGQGWRVFF
CDR3nt: TGTGCCAGCAGTTACGGGCAGGGGTGGAGAGTGTTCTTC

d_gene: TRBD1
abundance: .
j_gene: TRBJ1-1
v_gene: TRBV6-6
CDR3aa: CASSYRGDRASEAFF
CDR3nt: TGTGCCAGCAGTTACAGGGGAGACAGGGCCTCTGAAGCTTTCTTT

d_gene: .
abundance: few
j_gene: TRBJ2-6
v_gene: TRBV19
CDR3aa: CASSWADISGANVLTF
CDR3nt: TGTGCCAGTAGTTGGGCAGATATCTCTGGGGCCAACGTCCTGACTTTC

d_gene: .
abundance: few
j_gene: TRBJ2-2
v_gene: TRBV4-3
CDR3aa: CASSQDLTAPTGELFF
CDR3nt: TGCGCCAGCAGCCAAGATTTGACAGCACCAACCGGGGAGCTGTTTTTT

d_gene: TRBD2
abundance: .
j_gene: TRBJ2-7
v_gene: TRBV9
CDR3aa: CASSVAGRELDEQYF
CDR3nt: TGTGCCAGCAGCGTAGCCGGGCGGGAGCTCGATGAGCAGTACTTC

d_gene: .
abundance: few
j_gene: TRBJ1-1
v_gene: TRBV11-2
CDR3aa: CASVAGVNTEAFF
CDR3nt: TGTGCCAGTGTGGCAGGGGTGAACACTGAAGCTTTCTTT

d_gene: .
abundance: few
j_gene: TRBJ2-3
v_gene: TRBV11-2
CDR3aa: CASSNTGITDTQYF
CDR3nt: TGTGCCAGCAGCAACACAGGGATAACAGATACGCAGTATTTT

d_gene: TRBD2
abundance: .
j_gene: TRBJ2-2
v_gene: TRBV7-3
CDR3aa: CASSGMGSGANTGELFF
CDR3nt: TGTGCCAGCAGCGGTATGGGTAGCGGGGCGAACACCGGGGAGCTGTTTTTT

d_gene: .
abundance: .
j_gene: TRBJ1-5
v_gene: TRBV14
CDR3aa: CASSQGWQPQHF
CDR3nt: TGTGCCAGCAGCCAGGGATGGCAGCCCCAGCATTTT

d_gene: .
abundance: .
j_gene: TRBJ1-4
v_gene: TRBV18
CDR3aa: CASSPGGPLVANEKLFF
CDR3nt: TGTGCCAGCTCACCAGGGGGGCCCTTAGTGGCTAATGAAAAACTGTTTTTT

d_gene: .
abundance: few
j_gene: TRBJ2-6
v_gene: TRBV10-3
CDR3aa: CAISLLGGQGNGANVLTF
CDR3nt: TGTGCCATCTCACTCCTTGGCGGGCAGGGCAATGGGGCCAACGTCCTGACTTTC

d_gene: .
abundance: .
j_gene: TRBJ2-7
v_gene: TRBV6-1
CDR3aa: CASSGGSQPVGEQYF
CDR3nt: TGTGCCAGCAGTGGGGGATCCCAGCCCGTCGGAGAGCAGTACTTC

d_gene: TRBD1
abundance: .
j_gene: TRBJ1-1
v_gene: TRBV14
CDR3aa: CASSHTQGAVTEAFF
CDR3nt: TGTGCCAGCAGCCATACCCAGGGGGCGGTCACTGAAGCTTTCTTT

d_gene: .
abundance: .
j_gene: TRBJ2-7
v_gene: TRBV18
CDR3aa: CASSPGTGSLYEQYF
CDR3nt: TGTGCCAGCTCACCAGGGACGGGGAGTTTATACGAGCAGTACTTC

d_gene: .
abundance: .
j_gene: TRBJ1-4
v_gene: TRBV18
CDR3aa: CASSPRNRPGEKLFF
CDR3nt: TGTGCCAGCTCACCACGGAACAGGCCGGGGGAAAAACTGTTTTTT

d_gene: .
abundance: few
j_gene: TRBJ1-3
v_gene: TRBV7-3
CDR3aa: CASSFGRAGNTIYF
CDR3nt: TGTGCCAGCAGCTTCGGCAGGGCTGGAAACACCATATATTTT

d_gene: TRBD1
abundance: .
j_gene: TRBJ1-6
v_gene: TRBV9
CDR3aa: CASSVGDRGSSYNSPLHF
CDR3nt: TGTGCCAGCAGCGTAGGGGACAGGGGTTCGTCCTATAATTCACCCCTCCACTTT

d_gene: .
abundance: .
j_gene: TRBJ2-3
v_gene: TRBV30
CDR3aa: CAWTRGDTDTQYF
CDR3nt: TGTGCCTGGACGAGGGGGGACACAGATACGCAGTATTTT

d_gene: TRBD1
abundance: .
j_gene: TRBJ1-2
v_gene: TRBV6-1
CDR3aa: CASRTRQGGYGYTF
CDR3nt: TGTGCCAGCAGAACACGACAGGGCGGCTATGGCTACACCTTC

d_gene: .
abundance: .
j_gene: TRBJ2-1
v_gene: TRBV7-3
CDR3aa: CASSLRRDNEQFF
CDR3nt: TGTGCCAGCAGCTTGCGGCGGGACAATGAGCAGTTCTTC

d_gene: .
abundance: few
j_gene: TRBJ2-3
v_gene: TRBV7-2
CDR3aa: CASSDGGRLADTQYF
CDR3nt: TGTGCCAGCAGCGACGGGGGTCGGTTGGCAGATACGCAGTATTTT

d_gene: .
abundance: few
j_gene: TRBJ2-4
v_gene: TRBV10-3
CDR3aa: CAISEPLKGLAKNIQYF
CDR3nt: TGTGCCATCAGTGAGCCCCTGAAGGGGTTAGCCAAAAACATTCAGTACTTC

d_gene: TRBD1
abundance: few
j_gene: TRBJ2-5
v_gene: TRBV28
CDR3aa: CASSPRGPVTQYF
CDR3nt: TGTGCCAGCAGTCCCAGGGGGCCGGTAACCCAGTACTTC

d_gene: .
abundance: .
j_gene: TRBJ1-4
v_gene: TRBV21-1
CDR3aa: CASSTIYRTPNEKLFF
CDR3nt: TGTGCCAGCAGCACCATCTACAGGACCCCTAATGAAAAACTGTTTTTT

d_gene: .
abundance: few
j_gene: TRBJ2-7
v_gene: TRBV7-3
CDR3aa: CASSTIQGYEQYF
CDR3nt: TGTGCCAGCAGTACGATCCAGGGCTACGAGCAGTACTTC

d_gene: TRBD2
abundance: .
j_gene: TRBJ2-1
v_gene: TRBV7-2
CDR3aa: CASSGMGLAGYNEQFF
CDR3nt: TGTGCCAGCAGCGGGATGGGGCTAGCGGGCTACAATGAGCAGTTCTTC

d_gene: TRBD2
abundance: .
j_gene: TRBJ2-1
v_gene: TRBV9
CDR3aa: CASSAPGLAATYNEQFF
CDR3nt: TGTGCCAGCAGCGCGCCGGGACTAGCGGCCACCTACAATGAGCAGTTCTTC

d_gene: TRBD1
abundance: few
j_gene: TRBJ2-7
v_gene: TRBV9
CDR3aa: CASSPTAGQGFYEQYF
CDR3nt: TGTGCCAGCAGCCCCACCGCGGGACAGGGATTCTACGAGCAGTACTTC

d_gene: .
abundance: .
j_gene: TRBJ1-1
v_gene: TRBV6-5
CDR3aa: CASSAPGGAYTEAFF
CDR3nt: TGTGCCAGCAGTGCTCCAGGAGGCGCGTACACTGAAGCTTTCTTT